The 26 T cell receptor beta chains below were found in one sample sequenced in a study of post-analysis software for immune sequencing data. These receptors are not linked to any known antigen. The study, taken as a whole, reports: In patients, TRBV5-6, TRBV5-1 and TRBV20-1 belonged to five or six TRBV segments found more frequently than in controls.

Unique molecular identifiers tagged the TCR beta cDNA libraries. Using its own MiXCR run on the PCR reads, TCRdb lists one record per CDR3 protein. The data hold about 400,000 distinct CDR3 sequences, with less than 40% observed a single time. Sequencing was performed on blood. The source is a girl aged 5 to 17 with multiple sclerosis.

This clonotype was seen more than once but under ten times. V gene TRBV5-1 combines with J gene TRBJ2-3; TRBD2 agrees at 7 bases. The CDR3 spans 14 residues. Losses at the gene ends were 4 bases for V and 6 bases for J; bases not matched to a gene: 8. Germline CDR1 is SGHRS and CDR2 is YFSETQ. The CDR3 DNA sequence: TGCGCCAGCAGCCATCGGCAGGGAGGGGATACGCAGTATTTT. It is translated as CASSHRQGGDTQYF. Looking up the rest from reference TRBV5-1 and TRBJ2-3 gives the full variable domain: KAGVTQTPRYLIKTRGQQVTLSCSPISGHRSVSWYQQTPGQGLQFLFEYFSETQRNKGNFPGRFSGRQFSNSRSEMNVSTLELGDSALYLCASSHRQGGDTQYFGPGTRLTVL.

This clonotype came up a few times. V is TRBV4-1 and J is TRBJ1-6; D possibly corresponds to TRBD1 (5 bases). Per the germline V gene, CDR1 is MGHRA and CDR2 is YSYEKL. This CDR3 comprises 16 residues. V was cut by 1 base and J by 10 bases, with 17 bases left in between. The CDR3 DNA follows: TGCGCCAGCAGCCAAGGGGTGGGACTGAGCGGCTCACCCCTCCACTTT. As protein: CASSQGVGLSGSPLHF.

The J gene is TRBJ2-1, the V gene TRBV6-5, with 15 bases that match TRBD2. TRBJ2-7 matches the DNA end more closely, so the J call is doubtful. Germline CDR1 reads MNHEY; CDR2 reads SVGAGI. This CDR3 is built from 15 residues. The CDR3 region has the DNA TGTGCCAGCAGTTACGGGACTAGCGGGGGGAATGAGCAGTACTTC. It yields the protein CASSYGTSGGNEQYF.

The J gene is TRBJ1-1, the V gene TRBV3-1; 8 nucleotides agree with TRBD1. The germline CDR1 and CDR2 sequences are LGHDT and YNNKEL (reference sequence). The ends lost 3 bases at V and 4 bases at J; junction bases unmatched: 4. The length of the CDR3 is 14 residues. Here the CDR3 reads CASSHWTGSTEAFF. The DNA for the CDR3 is TGTGCCAGCAGCCACTGGACAGGGTCCACTGAAGCTTTCTTT.

This chain joins TRBV5-1 and TRBJ2-5; TRBD1 matches 7 bases. The CDR3 totals 14 residues. Germline trimming cut 1 base from V and 6 bases from J; bases unmatched to any gene: 6. From germline, CDR1 is SGHRS and CDR2 YFSETQ. CDR3 nucleotides: TGCGCCAGCAGCTTGTGGACAGGATGGAAGACCCAGTACTTC. It translates to CASSLWTGWKTQYF. The full variable domain, with the rest looked up from reference TRBV5-1 and TRBJ2-5, is KAGVTQTPRYLIKTRGQQVTLSCSPISGHRSVSWYQQTPGQGLQFLFEYFSETQRNKGNFPGRFSGRQFSNSRSEMNVSTLELGDSALYLCASSLWTGWKTQYFGPGTRLLVL.

The chain has TRBV20-1 and TRBJ2-3; D not certain. The germline V gene has CDR1 DFQATT and CDR2 SNEGSKA (reference sequence). CDR3 length: 14 residues. V was trimmed by 5 bases and J by 2 bases, leaving 14 bases between them. The CDR3 DNA reads TGCAGTGCTCCCGGGCCCTCCTCCACAGATACGCAGTATTTT. Residues: CSAPGPSSTDTQYF.

The V and J genes are TRBV28 and TRBJ2-7; 10 bases line up with TRBD1. Per the germline V gene, CDR1 is MDHEN and CDR2 is SYDVKM. With 5 bases clipped from V and 1 base from J, the junction kept 8 bases outside the gene matches. The CDR3 is 16 residues long. Written as DNA, the CDR3 is TGTGCCAGCAGTCCATACCGGACAGGGGGATCCTACGAGCAGTACTTC. Translated: CASSPYRTGGSYEQYF.

The chain recombines TRBV20-1 with TRBJ2-5; D may correspond to TRBD1 or TRBD2 (6 bases each). From germline, CDR1 is DFQATT and CDR2 SNEGSKA (reference sequence). The CDR3 length is 16 residues. The V end lost 1 base, the J end lost 4 bases, and 19 bases lay between the germline ends. The CDR3 region is CSARAGAGAKGETQYF. In DNA form, the CDR3 reads TGCAGTGCTAGAGCGGGGGCAGGGGCAAAAGGAGAGACCCAGTACTTC.

This clonotype showed up just a few times. The genes are TRBV3-1 and TRBJ2-7; D is unresolved. Trimming stripped 0 bases from V and 5 bases from J, with 8 bases between. In germline, CDR1 is LGHDT, CDR2 YNNKEL (reference sequence). This CDR3 spans 13 amino acids. CDR3 sequence reads: CASSQDFRDEQYF. DNA for the CDR3: TGTGCCAGCAGCCAAGATTTTCGCGACGAGCAGTACTTC.

This clonotype was seen a handful of times. The rearrangement joins TRBV6-1 to TRBJ2-3, with D possibly being TRBD1 (6 bases). CDR3 size: 14 residues. V lost 6 bases to trimming and J lost 2 bases, with 12 bases between them. Germline CDR1 MNHNS, CDR2 SASEGT. In DNA form, the CDR3 reads TGTGCCAGCAGAGGCAGGGGTAACACAGATACGCAGTATTTT. Amino acids: CASRGRGNTDTQYF.

Here the CDR3 DNA reads TGCAGCGTCGGGACAGCGAACACCGGGGAGCTGTTTTTT. Protein sequence: CSVGTANTGELFF. V and J are TRBV29-1 and TRBJ2-2; 7 nucleotides match TRBD1. This CDR3 has 13 amino acids. The V gene's germline CDR1 is SQVTM and CDR2 ANQGSEA. The V and J ends lost 6 bases and 0 bases, in that order; junction bases with no gene match: 1.

This clonotype was seen more than once but under ten times. The V call is TRBV4-3, the J call TRBJ2-6; D is unresolved. This CDR3 region has 18 residues. Trimming removed 0 bases from V and 0 bases from J, with 12 bases in between. The germline V gene encodes CDR1 LGHNA and CDR2 YSLEER. The CDR3 here is CASSQELSSLSGANVLTF. The CDR3 coding sequence is TGCGCCAGCAGCCAAGAGCTATCGTCTCTCTCTGGGGCCAACGTCCTGACTTTC.

The chain joins TRBV5-1 to TRBJ1-2; the match to TRBD1 covers 10 bases. V lost 4 bases and J lost 4; bases outside the gene matches: 4. This CDR3 is built from 14 residues. CDR1 is SGHRS and CDR2 is YFSETQ in the germline V gene. Here the CDR3 reads CASSPGQGSYGYTF. In DNA, the CDR3 is TGCGCCAGCAGCCCGGGACAGGGGAGCTATGGCTACACCTTC.

V is TRBV5-1 and J is TRBJ2-7; 8 bases are shared with TRBD1. Germline CDR1 SGHRS, CDR2 YFSETQ. CDR3 size: 14 residues. V lost 2 bases, J lost 3 bases, and 4 bases stayed unmatched. In DNA, the CDR3 is TGCGCCAGCAGCTTTGAGACAGGGGTCTACGAGCAGTACTTC. Amino acids: CASSFETGVYEQYF.

The CDR3 sequence is CASSERESREAFF. As DNA, the CDR3 is TGTGCCAGCAGCGAACGAGAGAGCAGGGAAGCTTTCTTT. The chain combines TRBV7-2 with TRBJ1-1; unclear D gene. Germline-derived CDR1 and CDR2 are SGHTA and FQGNSA. V lost 5 bases to trimming and J lost 8 bases, with 15 bases between them. The CDR3 is 13 amino acids.

V is TRBV20-1 and J is TRBJ2-2; 7 bases are a match to TRBD1. Germline CDR1 reads DFQATT; CDR2 reads SNEGSKA (reference sequence). The trim removed 5 bases at V and 4 bases at J, leaving 10 bases unmatched. The CDR3 consists of 15 residues. CDR3 loop: CSAPRQGSGTGELFF. As DNA, the CDR3 is TGCAGTGCTCCCCGACAGGGTTCGGGCACCGGGGAGCTGTTTTTT.

This chain links TRBV21-1 with TRBJ2-5; TRBD2, the table's D call, lacks a check against the DNA. TRBV21-1 is termed a pseudogene. CDR3 length: 15 residues. This CDR3 is CASSKGASGQETQYF. The DNA of the CDR3 is TGTGCCAGCAGCAAAGGAGCTAGCGGGCAAGAGACCCAGTACTTC.

DNA for the CDR3: TGCGCCAGCAGCTTGGTGAGGGAGGGCACTGAAGCTTTCTTT. Protein product: CASSLVREGTEAFF. The rearrangement joins TRBV5-1 to TRBJ1-1; no clear D gene. V dropped 0 bases and J dropped 4 bases, with 10 bases sitting between them. Germline V gives CDR1 SGHRS, CDR2 YFSETQ. The length of the CDR3 is 14 residues.

The chain recombines TRBV5-1 with TRBJ2-5; D perhaps matches TRBD1 (6 bases). V lost 3 bases, J lost 2 bases, and 17 bases lay in between. Germline lookup yields CDR1 SGHRS and CDR2 YFSETQ. This CDR3 comprises 16 residues. The CDR3 loop is CASSYLTGSSQETQYF. The CDR3 DNA follows: TGCGCCAGCAGCTACCTTACAGGGTCCTCACAAGAGACCCAGTACTTC.

V is TRBV9 and J is TRBJ2-3, with D perhaps being TRBD1 or TRBD2 (6 bases each). This CDR3 is built from 16 residues. V was pared by 4 bases and J by 2 bases, with 17 bases between. Germline CDR1 SGDLS, CDR2 YYNGEE. The CDR3 DNA reads TGTGCCAGCAGCCCGATAGGGGGGTACCTCACAGATACGCAGTATTTT. It yields the protein CASSPIGGYLTDTQYF. The full variable domain, in which reference TRBV9 and TRBJ2-3 provide the parts outside the CDR3, is DSGVTQTPKHLITATGQRVTLRCSPRSGDLSVYWYQQSLDQGLQFLIQYYNGEERAKGNILERFSAQQFPDLHSELNLSSLELGDSALYFCASSPIGGYLTDTQYFGPGTRLTVL.

The CDR3 region is CASSFGTGANYEQYF. For the CDR3, the DNA is TGTGCCAGCAGTTTTGGAACGGGGGCTAATTACGAGCAGTACTTC. The rearrangement uses TRBV12-3 or TRBV12-4 and TRBJ2-7; D tentatively reads TRBD1 or TRBD2 (6 bases each). The CDR3 loop spans 15 amino acids. Trimming took 3 bases from V and 4 from J, leaving 16 bases between them.

V and J are TRBV12-3 or TRBV12-4 and TRBJ2-3; TRBD1 or TRBD2 may be the D gene (5 bases each). The CDR3 extends over 11 amino acids. Trimming pared 5 bases from V and 10 bases from J, leaving 10 bases between. Here the CDR3 DNA reads TGTGCCAGCAGTATAGGGGAGTCGCAGTATTTT. Encoded protein: CASSIGESQYF.

The chain couples TRBV12-3 or TRBV12-4 to TRBJ1-1; D might be TRBD1 (6 bases). The CDR3 spans 17 residues. Between the trimmed V and J ends, which lost 2 bases and 3 bases, there was a span of 19 bases. CDR3 amino acids: CASSLSSKGGGDTEAFF. DNA of the CDR3: TGTGCCAGCAGTTTAAGTTCTAAGGGGGGAGGGGACACTGAAGCTTTCTTT.

The chain recombines TRBV5-1 with TRBJ1-1; a possible D gene is TRBD1 (5 bases). CDR1 is SGHRS, CDR2 YFSETQ, per germline. With 6 bases removed from V and 4 bases from J, the gap between germline ends came to 13 bases. The CDR3 is made up of 13 amino acids. CDR3 amino acids: CASTMGGGTEAFF. CDR3 DNA: TGCGCCAGCACTATGGGGGGGGGCACTGAAGCTTTCTTT.

This clonotype was found a few times. The chain couples TRBV20-1 to TRBJ1-1; perhaps TRBD1 as D (5 bases). V was clipped by 3 bases and J by 1 base, with 12 bases between them. This CDR3 is 14 amino acids long. The germline V gene encodes CDR1 DFQATT and CDR2 SNEGSKA (reference sequence). Here the CDR3 reads CSARVAGQNTEAFF. For the CDR3, the DNA is TGCAGTGCTAGGGTAGCAGGACAGAACACTGAAGCTTTCTTT.

V gene TRBV7-2 combines with J gene TRBJ2-4; 9 nucleotides match TRBD2. Germline values: CDR1 SGHTA, CDR2 FQGNSA. J lost 0 bases, V lost 5 bases, and 5 bases had no gene match. This CDR3 has 16 residues. The CDR3 is CASSPTSGLAKNIQYF. CDR3 DNA sequence: TGTGCCAGCAGCCCGACTAGCGGACTAGCCAAAAACATTCAGTACTTC.